Below are 21 T cell receptor beta chains sequenced from a single sample in a study of T cells in Graves' hyperthyroidism and ophthalmopathy. Amplified TCR beta CDR3 regions came from RNA transcripts. Carried out on the TCR CDR3, a first-round RT-PCR used the HTBI primer set. TCRdb re-analysed the multiplex PCR reads in MiXCR, keeping a single row per CDR3 protein. The sample has about 640,000 distinct CDR3 sequences; about 20% are singletons. The sample consisted of blood. All receptors come from a man in his thirties or forties with Graves' ophthalmopathy.

The CDR3 region is CASSVAGLSYEQYF. In nucleotides, the CDR3 is TGTGCCAGCAGTGTAGCGGGTCTATCCTACGAGCAGTACTTC. The V call is TRBV6-1, the J call TRBJ2-7; 7 positions match TRBD2. CDR1 is MNHNS and CDR2 is SASEGT in the germline V gene. Trimming at V came to 4 bases and at J to 1 base, leaving 4 bases not matched to a gene. The CDR3 length is 14 residues.

This chain connects TRBV3-1 to TRBJ2-3; TRBD2 matches at 7 bases. Unmatched junction bases numbered 3, after V lost 4 bases and J lost 2 bases. Germline CDR1 LGHDT, CDR2 YNNKEL (reference sequence). CDR3 length: 14 residues. The CDR3 loop is CASSPRGVTDTQYF. The CDR3, as DNA: TGTGCCAGCAGCCCCCGGGGGGTCACAGATACGCAGTATTTT.

This clonotype was detected only a few times. The chain couples TRBV5-1 to TRBJ2-7; TRBD2 matches 10 bases. The V gene's germline CDR1 is SGHRS and CDR2 YFSETQ. CDR3 length: 14 residues. V was pared by 4 bases and J by 1 base, with 2 bases of the junction left unmatched. The CDR3 sequence is CASSTAGGSYEQYF. The CDR3 DNA is TGCGCCAGCAGCACAGCGGGAGGGTCCTACGAGCAGTACTTC.

This clonotype was picked up many times. The chain combines TRBV5-1 with TRBJ1-1; D unresolved. This CDR3 has 15 amino acids. Trimming cost V 4 bases and J 4 bases, with 17 bases left between them. Germline loops: CDR1 SGHRS, CDR2 YFSETQ. CDR3 DNA: TGCGCCAGCAGCCCGGGAGCTGGGATGGGCACTGAAGCTTTCTTT. Protein product: CASSPGAGMGTEAFF.

As concerns this clonotype: A read error may be the cause here, since a much bigger clone is one base away. This chain connects TRBV3-1 to TRBJ1-2; the D is unclear. Germline V CDR1 and CDR2: LGHDT, YNNKEL (reference sequence). The CDR3 extends over 12 amino acids. CDR3 nucleotide sequence: TGTGCCAGCAGCCAAGACAGCTATGGCCACACCTTC. Its translation: CASSQDSYGHTF.

The chain joins TRBV5-1 to TRBJ1-6; D remains unclear. Per germline, CDR1 SGHRS and CDR2 YFSETQ. This CDR3 contains 13 residues. The V end was cut by 4 bases, the J end by 7 bases, with 9 bases between. This chain's CDR3 is CASSERANSPLHF. The DNA for the CDR3 is TGCGCCAGCAGCGAAAGGGCAAATTCACCCCTCCACTTT.

This clonotype was recorded a few times. V usage is TRBV29-1 and J usage is TRBJ1-1, with D unclear. CDR3 length: 13 residues. Germline values: CDR1 SQVTM, CDR2 ANQGSEA. Trimming took off 8 bases at V and 4 bases at J, with 17 bases between the two ends. CDR3 in amino acids: CSSTGRTITEAFF. The CDR3 nucleotides read TGCAGCTCAACCGGACGGACGATCACTGAAGCTTTCTTT.

This clonotype occurred many times. The rearrangement joins TRBV5-5 to TRBJ2-7; 10 bases fit TRBD2. Germline CDR1 reads SGHKS; CDR2 reads YYEKEE (reference sequence). The CDR3 has 17 residues. V lost 1 base to trimming and J lost 4 bases; unmatched junction nucleotides: 11. The CDR3 loop is CASSLSLAGAGLYEQYF. For the CDR3, the DNA is TGTGCCAGCAGCTTGTCGCTAGCGGGAGCCGGCTTATACGAGCAGTACTTC.

The CDR3 here is CASSLRGRASNQPQHF. The CDR3 nucleotides are TGTGCCAGCAGCCTTAGAGGCAGGGCAAGCAATCAGCCCCAGCATTTT. The chain combines TRBV3-1 with TRBJ1-5, with D perhaps matching TRBD1 (5 bases). V lost 4 bases, J lost 1 base, and 14 bases lay in between. The CDR3 is made up of 16 amino acids. The germline V gene encodes CDR1 LGHDT and CDR2 YNNKEL (reference sequence).

This clonotype has at least ten counts. V and J are TRBV7-2 and TRBJ2-7; D remains unclear. Germline lookup yields CDR1 SGHTA and CDR2 FQGNSA. V lost 1 base and J 3 bases, leaving 13 bases between the germline ends. This CDR3 spans 15 amino acids. The CDR3 DNA reads TGTGCCAGCAGCTTAGAATCTAGTTCTTTCTACGAGCAGTACTTC. Amino acid sequence: CASSLESSSFYEQYF.

Ten or more counts support this clonotype. The chain has TRBV5-1 and TRBJ2-7; D possibly corresponds to TRBD1 (6 bases). V lost 7 bases, J lost 0 bases, and 14 bases lay in between. CDR3 length: 14 amino acids. From germline, CDR1 is SGHRS and CDR2 YFSETQ. CDR3 sequence reads: CASLRDTSSYEQYF. The DNA for the CDR3 is TGCGCCAGCCTCCGGGACACGAGCTCCTACGAGCAGTACTTC.

This clonotype was picked up a small number of times. The chain employs TRBV14 and TRBJ2-1, with D possibly matching TRBD1 (6 bases). V lost 1 base to trimming and J lost 0 bases, with 13 bases between them. The CDR3 sequence is 17 residues long. Germline CDR1 is SGHDN and CDR2 is FVKESK. The DNA for the CDR3 is TGTGCCAGCAGCCAAGGGTACAGGGCCCGCTCCTACAATGAGCAGTTCTTC. This sequence encodes CASSQGYRARSYNEQFF.

V is TRBV11-2 and J is TRBJ1-1; D gene ambiguous. The germline V and J ends were trimmed by 0 bases and 8 bases, with 7 bases remaining between them. Germline lookup yields CDR1 SGHAT and CDR2 FQNNGV. This CDR3 has 12 residues. The DNA for the CDR3 is TGTGCCAGCAGCTTAGATCCACGCGAAGCTTTCTTT. This translates into CASSLDPREAFF.

This clonotype was recorded a few times. The rearrangement joins TRBV30 to TRBJ1-1, with no clear D. Germline V gives CDR1 GTSNPN, CDR2 SVGIG (reference sequence). This CDR3 is built from 11 residues. V gave up 4 bases and J gave up 0 bases, with 3 bases separating them. The CDR3 coding sequence is TGTGCCTGGATAATGAACACTGAAGCTTTCTTT. It codes for CAWIMNTEAFF.

The genes are TRBV20-1 and TRBJ1-2; TRBD1 aligns across 9 bases. Trimming removed 5 bases from V and 5 bases from J; junction bases left unmatched: 9. The CDR3 consists of 14 residues. Looked up from germline, CDR1 is DFQATT and CDR2 is SNEGSKA (reference sequence). CDR3 sequence: CSAPTGGPSYGYTF. The CDR3 region has the DNA TGCAGTGCTCCGACAGGGGGTCCTTCGTATGGCTACACCTTC.

In its sample, this clonotype was seen once. The chain links TRBV15 to TRBJ1-5; D is perhaps TRBD1 (5 bases). The CDR3 consists of 15 residues. Between the trimmed V and J ends, which lost 3 bases and 6 bases, there was a span of 15 bases. CDR1 is LNHNV, CDR2 YYDKDF, per germline (reference sequence). The CDR3 DNA reads as TGTGCCACCAGCAGGGCGCGGGGGTTTGGTCAGCCCCAGCATTTT. Protein sequence: CATSRARGFGQPQHF.

This chain uses TRBV14 with TRBJ2-1; no definite D call. Trimming cost V 1 base and J 2 bases, with 9 bases left between them. Germline CDR1 and CDR2: SGHDN and FVKESK. The length of the CDR3 is 15 residues. CDR3 in amino acids: CASSQGPTTYNEQFF. Written as DNA, the CDR3 is TGTGCCAGCAGCCAAGGGCCCACGACCTACAATGAGCAGTTCTTC.

This clonotype was observed at least ten times. The V call is TRBV18, the J call TRBJ1-1; the D is unclear. V lost 2 bases and J 2 bases, leaving 12 bases between the germline ends. The CDR3 is 15 amino acids. Germline V lookup: CDR1 KGHSH, CDR2 LQKENI. In nucleotides, the CDR3 is TGTGCCAGCTCACCAAATAAGGTCTACAACACTGAAGCTTTCTTT. It codes for CASSPNKVYNTEAFF.

This clonotype was counted many times. The chain is built from TRBV3-1 and TRBJ1-6, with D hard to call. Germline V gene lookup returns CDR1 LGHDT and CDR2 YNNKEL (reference sequence). V lost 3 bases, J lost 7 bases, and 4 bases lay in between. The CDR3 is 12 residues long. This CDR3 is CASSHINSPLHF. DNA of the CDR3: TGTGCCAGCAGCCATATCAATTCACCCCTCCACTTT.

Only a few counts were recorded for this clonotype. The J gene is TRBJ2-7, the V gene TRBV4-3; D uncertain. The CDR3 totals 14 residues. CDR1 and CDR2 (germline): LGHNA, YSLEER. Deletions cut 0 bases from V and 4 bases from J, with 10 bases between. The CDR3 here is CASSQDRSIYEQYF. CDR3 DNA: TGCGCCAGCAGCCAAGATCGCTCTATATACGAGCAGTACTTC.

Only a few counts were recorded for this clonotype. V gene TRBV28 combines with J gene TRBJ2-1; D may be TRBD2 (5 bases). The V gene lost 3 bases and the J gene lost 12 bases, with 15 bases spanning the gap. This CDR3 is 13 amino acids long. Germline CDR1 is MDHEN and CDR2 is SYDVKM. The CDR3 is CASSFITSRGQFF. CDR3 sequence (DNA): TGTGCCAGCAGTTTTATTACGTCCCGGGGGCAGTTCTTC.